The sequence of this T cell receptor beta chain was determined in a study of cytomegalovirus exposure and HLA in healthy donors. Germline CDR1 and CDR2: SGHNT and YENEEA. Trimming took off 1 base at V and 3 bases at J, with 3 bases between the two ends. The CDR3 is 12 residues long. PCR involved 60 Vbeta and 13 Jbeta primers. The data were produced by immunoSEQ multiplex PCR, yet TCRdb's version contains in-frame clones alone and is incomplete. The sample gives approximately 150,000 clones, nearly 70% of which show up once; 10% is in the top ten. The TCR originated in a man under 40 in good health and CMV-seropositive. The sample comprised PBMCs. V and J are TRBV11-3 and TRBJ2-5; D is uncertain. CDR3 in DNA: TGTGCCAGCAGCTTAGTAGAAGAGACCCAGTACTTC. It is translated as CASSLVEETQYF.